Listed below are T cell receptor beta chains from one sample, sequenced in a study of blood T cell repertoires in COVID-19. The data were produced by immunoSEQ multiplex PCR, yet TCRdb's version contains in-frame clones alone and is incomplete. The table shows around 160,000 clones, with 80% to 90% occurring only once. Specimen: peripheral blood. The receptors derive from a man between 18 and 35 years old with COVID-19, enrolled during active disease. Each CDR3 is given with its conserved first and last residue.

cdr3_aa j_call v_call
CASSKWGYTEAFF TRBJ1-1 TRBV11-3
CASSRGPVYEQYF TRBJ2-7 TRBV19
CASRIKKRFNEQYF TRBJ2-7 TRBV28
CGQQYRGYGYTF TRBJ1-2 TRBV2
CAWSVGIGLAGGPSYNEQFF TRBJ2-1 TRBV30
CASSWHRTANTGELFF TRBJ2-2 TRBV7-2
CASRADTYNEQFF TRBJ2-1 TRBV19
CSVASAANTGELFF TRBJ2-2 TRBV29-1
CASSVAVQGGYGYTF TRBJ1-2 TRBV9
CASSYSRLAGDMETQYF TRBJ2-5 TRBV6-2/TRBV6-3
CASSQDFGAGNTIYF TRBJ1-3 TRBV14
CASLAFYSGNTIYF TRBJ1-3 TRBV6-5
CASSLPGHDYGYTF TRBJ1-2 TRBV5-4
CASSPGLAVETQYF TRBJ2-5 TRBV10-1
CASSIGTGETGNIQYF TRBJ2-4 TRBV19
CAISENGGFPSYNEQFF TRBJ2-1 TRBV10-3
CASSRSSSETQYF TRBJ2-5 TRBV7-3
CASSFGRDEKLLF TRBJ1-4 TRBV19
CASSPPVTPLHF TRBJ1-6 TRBV6-6
CASSRTGEKGEKLLF TRBJ1-4 TRBV6-5
CASSQEFAGVPNEQFF TRBJ2-1 TRBV3-1/TRBV3-2
CASSDGMNYGYTF TRBJ1-2 TRBV6-2/TRBV6-3
CASSTKPGHLSGNTIYF TRBJ1-3 TRBV19
CASSLSRIYEQYF TRBJ2-7 TRBV7-2
CASSIVASGAGELFF TRBJ2-2 TRBV6-5
CASSLAPTGGDYGYTF TRBJ1-2 TRBV7-8
CASSPRGATNEKLLF TRBJ1-4 TRBV27
CASSPRDRVAYEQYF TRBJ2-7 TRBV18
CASSYSVTDPYEQYF TRBJ2-7 TRBV6-2/TRBV6-3
CASSQEVSTSGRARDTDTQYF TRBJ2-3 TRBV3-1/TRBV3-2
CASSLRDTNTGELFF TRBJ2-2 TRBV4-1
CASSFVGVGRVGPSNEQFF TRBJ2-1 TRBV11-2
CASSRTSGGYNEQFF TRBJ2-1 TRBV5-1
CASSGLWGGPDTQYF TRBJ2-3 TRBV2
CASSLRDYEQYF TRBJ2-7 TRBV5-4
CASSPNLAGGDTGELFF TRBJ2-2 TRBV11-3
CASSPQLAYNEQFF TRBJ2-1 TRBV7-2
CASSPGQGYEKLFF TRBJ1-4 TRBV2
CASSLGDRGGYEQYF TRBJ2-7 TRBV7-7
CASSPRTGALTTYGYTF TRBJ1-2 TRBV7-2